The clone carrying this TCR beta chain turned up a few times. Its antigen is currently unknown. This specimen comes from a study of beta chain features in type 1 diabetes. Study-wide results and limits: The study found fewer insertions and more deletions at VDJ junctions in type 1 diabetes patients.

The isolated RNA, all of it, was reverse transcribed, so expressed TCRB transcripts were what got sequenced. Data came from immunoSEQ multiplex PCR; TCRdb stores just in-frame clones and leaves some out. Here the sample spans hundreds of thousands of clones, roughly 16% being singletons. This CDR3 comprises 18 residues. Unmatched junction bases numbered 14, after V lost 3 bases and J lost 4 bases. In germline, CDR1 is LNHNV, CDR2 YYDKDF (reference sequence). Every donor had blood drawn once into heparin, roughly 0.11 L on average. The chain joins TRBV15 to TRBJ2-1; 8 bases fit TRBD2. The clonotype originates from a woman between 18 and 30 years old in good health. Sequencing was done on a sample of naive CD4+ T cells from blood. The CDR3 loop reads CATSRAVGAGEGYNEQFF. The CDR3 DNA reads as TGTGCCACCAGCAGGGCCGTAGGAGCGGGAGAAGGGTACAATGAGCAGTTCTTC.